The sequence of this T cell receptor beta chain was determined in a study of blood T cell repertoires in COVID-19. Study summary: Researchers got acute and convalescent COVID-19 samples from the United States, Italy and Spain.

A Seattle source enrolled patients during active infection and followed them longitudinally. This clone was seen a handful of times. The CDR3 covers 15 residues. Germline V gene sequence: CDR1 SGHRS, CDR2 YFSETQ. Trimming stripped 3 bases from V and 0 bases from J, with 10 bases between. Sequenced by immunoSEQ multiplex PCR; TCRdb stores in-frame clones only, minus some. The table includes approximately 330,000 clones, over 80% detected once. The clonotype was recovered from a man between 25 and 39 years old with COVID-19, enrolled during active disease. Sequencing input: peripheral blood. This chain joins TRBV5-1 and TRBJ1-5; maybe TRBD1 (5 bases). The CDR3 reads CASSSGGDSNQPQHF. For the CDR3, the DNA is TGCGCCAGCAGCTCCGGGGGAGATAGCAATCAGCCCCAGCATTTT.